This entry lists 25 T cell receptor beta chains sequenced from one sample in a study of beta chain features in type 1 diabetes. General study results and limits: All four CD4+ subsets from Type 1 diabetes patients carried moderately but significantly shorter TCRB CDR3s.

No antigen is known for these receptors. Every bit of the isolated RNA underwent reverse transcription, so sequencing read expressed TCRB transcripts. The table came from immunoSEQ multiplex PCR; TCRdb's copy has only in-frame clones and leaves some out. The repertoire includes a few hundred thousand clones, around an eighth of them detected once, and 0.015% to 0.02% sits in the top ten. Sequencing used naive CD4+ T cells from blood. These receptors all come from a man between 25 and 39 years old with type 1 diabetes.

Details on this clone: The same CDR3 arises from other DNA sequences in this sample as well. The CDR3 loop is CASSRDRDYGYTF. The CDR3 coding sequence is TGTGCCAGCAGCAGAGACAGGGATTATGGCTACACCTTC. V gene TRBV7-9 combines with J gene TRBJ1-2, with TRBD1 matching 7 bases. The germline V gene has CDR1 SEHNR and CDR2 FQNEAQ (reference sequence). This CDR3 comprises 13 residues. J gave up 5 bases and V 5 bases, and 5 bases lay outside the gene matches.

The chain couples TRBV4-3 to TRBJ2-7; 8 positions match TRBD1. This CDR3 has 15 residues. Looked up from germline, CDR1 is LGHNA and CDR2 is YSLEER. The V and J ends lost 4 bases and 1 base, in that order; junction bases with no gene match: 6. The DNA for the CDR3 is TGCGCCAGCAGCCTTCGGACAGGGCATTCCTACGAGCAGTACTTC. It specifies CASSLRTGHSYEQYF.

This chain joins TRBV25-1 and TRBJ2-1, with a weak D call TRBD1 (5 bases). Germline CDR1 MGHDK, CDR2 SYGVNS. V lost 3 bases, J lost 0 bases, and 9 bases lay in between. The CDR3 length is 15 residues. The CDR3 here is CASSEVDSSYNEQFF. CDR3 DNA sequence: TGTGCCAGCAGTGAGGTCGACAGCTCCTACAATGAGCAGTTCTTC.

This clone has only a few counts. The gene calls are TRBV5-4 and TRBJ1-1, with TRBD1 matching 10 bases. This CDR3 is 14 amino acids long. V dropped 3 bases and J dropped 4; count of bases not matched to a gene: 3. CDR1 is SGHNT and CDR2 is YYREEE in the germline V gene (reference sequence). The CDR3 is CASSSRTGGTEAFF. In DNA, the CDR3 is TGTGCCAGCAGCTCCCGGACAGGGGGCACTGAAGCTTTCTTT.

The genes are TRBV7-2 and TRBJ2-2; D ambiguous. Germline CDR1 reads SGHTA; CDR2 reads FQGNSA. V lost 5 bases and J lost 1, with 11 bases in between. The CDR3 covers 15 residues. The CDR3 DNA reads TGTGCCAGCAGCCCCGACCCAGGGAACACCGGGGAGCTGTTTTTT. Protein sequence: CASSPDPGNTGELFF.

The J gene is TRBJ2-1, the V gene TRBV9; D gene ambiguous. Per the germline V gene, CDR1 is SGDLS and CDR2 is YYNGEE. The CDR3 length is 17 residues. V lost 4 bases and J lost 0, with 17 bases in between. The DNA for the CDR3 is TGTGCCAGCAGCTCCTCCGGAGAGCGTATCTCCTACAATGAGCAGTTCTTC. Amino acid sequence: CASSSSGERISYNEQFF.

The genes are TRBV20-1 and TRBJ2-1; 7 bases line up with TRBD1. This CDR3 region has 11 residues. V was pared by 5 bases and J by 6 bases, with 1 base of the junction left unmatched. Germline CDR1 is DFQATT and CDR2 is SNEGSKA (reference sequence). The CDR3 spells CSAYRGNEQFF. The CDR3 coding sequence is TGCAGTGCTTACAGGGGCAATGAGCAGTTCTTC.

This clone has more than one count but fewer than ten. The J gene is TRBJ2-7, the V gene TRBV11-2, with TRBD2 as a possible D gene (6 bases). Germline CDR1 and CDR2: SGHAT and FQNNGV. Trimming shortened V by 3 bases and J by 7 bases, and 13 bases separated the two germline ends. The CDR3 length is 13 residues. The CDR3 sequence is CASSFGTEGEQYF. The DNA for the CDR3 is TGTGCCAGCAGCTTTGGGACGGAGGGAGAGCAGTACTTC. Filled out from reference TRBV11-2 and TRBJ2-7, the complete variable domain reads EAGVAQSPRYKIIEKRQSVAFWCNPISGHATLYWYQQILGQGPKLLIQFQNNGVVDDSQLPKDRFSAERLKGVDSTLKIQPAKLEDSAVYLCASSFGTEGEQYFGPGTRLTVT.

The gene calls are TRBV7-2 and TRBJ2-5; the D is unclear. The V gene lost 2 bases and the J gene lost 7 bases, with 8 bases spanning the gap. Germline V gene sequence: CDR1 SGHTA, CDR2 FQGNSA. The CDR3 is 12 residues long. The CDR3 sequence is CASSLNRGTQYF. The CDR3 nucleotides are TGTGCCAGCAGCTTAAATAGAGGGACCCAGTACTTC.

This chain connects TRBV5-1 to TRBJ2-7; 8 bases line up with TRBD1. The germline CDR1 and CDR2 sequences are SGHRS and YFSETQ. The ends lost 2 bases at V and 4 bases at J; junction bases unmatched: 8. The CDR3 is 15 amino acids. CDR3 coding DNA: TGCGCCAGCAGCTTCCGGACAGGGCGTGGGTACGAGCAGTACTTC. Protein: CASSFRTGRGYEQYF.

This clone has more than one count but fewer than ten. V is TRBV13 and J is TRBJ1-1; 8 nucleotides match TRBD1. Germline values: CDR1 PRHDT, CDR2 FYEKMQ (reference sequence). The CDR3 extends over 15 amino acids. Trimming at V came to 5 bases and at J to 0 bases, leaving 5 bases not matched to a gene. The CDR3 loop reads CASSHRTGMNTEAFF. For the CDR3, the DNA is TGTGCCAGCAGCCACCGGACAGGGATGAACACTGAAGCTTTCTTT.

The chain couples TRBV7-9 to TRBJ1-1; D might be TRBD1 (6 bases). Germline lookup yields CDR1 SEHNR and CDR2 FQNEAQ (reference sequence). This CDR3 has 15 amino acids. The V and J ends lost 6 bases and 4 bases respectively, with 18 bases between them. CDR3 sequence reads: CASRQWDIGSTEAFF. The CDR3 DNA reads TGTGCCAGCAGACAGTGGGACATTGGGTCCACTGAAGCTTTCTTT.

This clone was seen a handful of times. This chain links TRBV9 with TRBJ1-2; D ambiguous. V was cut by 4 bases and J by 8 bases, with 9 bases left in between. In germline, CDR1 is SGDLS, CDR2 YYNGEE. The CDR3 is 11 amino acids. Here the CDR3 reads CASSFNGGYTF. CDR3 sequence (DNA): TGTGCCAGCAGCTTCAACGGGGGCTACACCTTC.

To note about this clone: The identical CDR3 is also encoded by other nucleotide sequences in the sample. The chain carries TRBV18 and TRBJ1-5, with 8 positions matching TRBD1. The CDR3 is 14 amino acids. Losses at the gene ends were 2 bases for V and 4 bases for J; bases not matched to a gene: 1. In germline, CDR1 is KGHSH, CDR2 LQKENI. In DNA, the CDR3 is TGTGCCAGCTCACCAGGACAGGGAAATCAGCCCCAGCATTTT. Amino acid sequence: CASSPGQGNQPQHF. Complete variable domain (other parts from reference TRBV18 and TRBJ1-5): NAGVMQNPRHLVRRRGQEARLRCSPMKGHSHVYWYRQLPEEGLKFMVYLQKENIIDESGMPKERFSAEFPKEGPSILRIQQVVRGDSAAYFCASSPGQGNQPQHFGDGTRLSIL.

This clone was detected a few times. V and J are TRBV6-1 and TRBJ2-1; D gene unclear. CDR3 length equals 12 residues. The V gene's germline CDR1 is MNHNS and CDR2 SASEGT. Trimming cost V 6 bases and J 5 bases, with 8 bases left between them. This chain's CDR3 is CASRAKNNEQFF. The CDR3 region has the DNA TGTGCCAGCAGGGCCAAAAACAATGAGCAGTTCTTC.

Of note for this clone: Other DNA variants within this sample encode the same CDR3. This sequence joins TRBV5-1 and TRBJ2-5; 8 bases are shared with TRBD1. Germline V lookup: CDR1 SGHRS, CDR2 YFSETQ. The CDR3 contains 13 residues. V gave up 4 bases and J gave up 4 bases; unmatched junction bases: 3. CDR3 sequence reads: CASSPDRGETQYF. CDR3 sequence (DNA): TGCGCCAGCAGCCCCGACAGGGGAGAGACCCAGTACTTC.

The gene calls are TRBV7-8 and TRBJ2-7, with 8 nucleotides matching TRBD2. Germline-derived CDR1 and CDR2 are SGHVS and FQNEAQ. Trimming at V came to 5 bases and at J to 3 bases, leaving 3 bases not matched to a gene. CDR3 size: 13 residues. The CDR3 region has the DNA TGTGCCAGCAGCACGACTAGCGTCTACGAGCAGTACTTC. This encodes CASSTTSVYEQYF.

The chain is built from TRBV15 and TRBJ2-3; 8 bases map to TRBD1. The CDR3 loop spans 14 amino acids. J lost 6 bases, V lost 1 base, and 3 bases had no gene match. Germline values: CDR1 LNHNV, CDR2 YYDKDF (reference sequence). The DNA of the CDR3 is TGTGCCACCAGCAGAGGGACAGGGCCGGATACGCAGTATTTT. Translated, it gives CATSRGTGPDTQYF.

This clone was seen only a few times. The chain joins TRBV28 to TRBJ2-7; TRBD1 aligns across 8 bases. This CDR3 spans 13 amino acids. CDR1 is MDHEN, CDR2 SYDVKM, per germline. With 0 bases clipped from V and 5 bases from J, the junction kept 0 bases outside the gene matches. The CDR3 spells CASSLWGQDEQYF. The DNA for the CDR3 is TGTGCCAGCAGTTTATGGGGACAGGACGAGCAGTACTTC.

A few counts support this clone. The chain employs TRBV29-1 and TRBJ2-7; TRBD2 is a possible D gene (6 bases). This CDR3 has 12 amino acids. Per germline, CDR1 SQVTM and CDR2 ANQGSEA. Trimming took off 7 bases at V and 5 bases at J, with 15 bases between the two ends. CDR3: CSAQTSSHEQYF. As DNA, the CDR3 is TGCAGCGCCCAGACTAGTTCTCACGAGCAGTACTTC.

This rearrangement joins TRBV5-4 to TRBJ2-7; TRBD1 matches at 7 bases. The ends lost 3 bases at V and 3 bases at J; junction bases unmatched: 9. Germline assignment: CDR1 SGHNT and CDR2 YYREEE (reference sequence). There are 15 residues in the CDR3. The CDR3 DNA sequence: TGTGCCAGCAGCTCGGCGGACAGGCCACTCTACGAGCAGTACTTC. Its translation: CASSSADRPLYEQYF. Full variable domain (remainder filled in from reference TRBV5-4 and TRBJ2-7): ETGVTQSPTHLIKTRGQQVTLRCSSQSGHNTVSWYQQALGQGPQFIFQYYREEENGRGNFPPRFSGLQFPNYSSELNVNALELDDSALYLCASSSADRPLYEQYFGPGTRLTVT.

The J gene is TRBJ1-1, the V gene TRBV5-1; no clear D. Between the trimmed V and J ends, which lost 4 bases and 0 bases, there was a span of 13 bases. This CDR3 contains 15 residues. Germline CDR1 reads SGHRS; CDR2 reads YFSETQ. CDR3 residues: CASSGLGRLNTEAFF. The CDR3 DNA sequence: TGCGCCAGCAGCGGACTAGGACGGTTGAACACTGAAGCTTTCTTT.

CDR3 loop: CASRVASGSLNEQFF. The CDR3 nucleotides are TGCGCCAGCAGGGTGGCTAGCGGGAGTTTGAATGAGCAGTTCTTC. The chain uses TRBV5-1 and TRBJ2-1; 10 positions agree with TRBD2. Germline V CDR1 and CDR2: SGHRS, YFSETQ. The CDR3 runs 15 residues. J was trimmed by 7 bases and V by 5 bases; bases with no gene match: 9.

This clone was seen a handful of times. The genes are TRBV5-5 and TRBJ1-1, with unresolved D. This CDR3 comprises 13 residues. Between the trimmed V and J ends, which lost 4 bases and 7 bases, there was a span of 14 bases. Germline V gene sequence: CDR1 SGHKS, CDR2 YYEKEE (reference sequence). The CDR3 spells CASSPRWEIEAFF. In DNA form, the CDR3 reads TGTGCCAGCAGCCCTAGGTGGGAGATTGAAGCTTTCTTT.

This clone has just a few counts. CDR3 sequence reads: CASSFTVQGRDTGELFF. For the CDR3, the DNA is TGTGCCAGCAGCTTCACGGTGCAGGGGCGGGACACCGGGGAGCTGTTTTTT. The chain employs TRBV5-6 and TRBJ2-2, with a weak D call TRBD1 (6 bases). This CDR3 has 17 residues. Trimming cost V 2 bases and J 3 bases, with 17 bases left between them. In germline, CDR1 is SGHDT, CDR2 YYEEEE.